The T cell receptor (beta chain) under discussion was sequenced for a study of cytomegalovirus exposure and HLA in healthy donors (dated by TCRdb to 2017 to 2019). With respect to the entire study: According to an earlier analysis of several hundred of the donors, about 179 million T cells yielded some 110 million unique TCR beta sequences and 276 Gb of sequence data. An early release covering some 640 HLA-typed donors comprised about 300 gigabases of sequencing data and tens of millions of unique TCR sequences. Among the roughly 400 genotyped donors, approximately 82% belonged to the genetic ancestry cluster associated with self-reported Caucasian donors. The study was designed to test whether signatures of past pathogen exposure could be identified by cataloging public T cell receptors. Using immunosequencing, the study profiled T cell repertoires from 500 to 800 subjects and related those repertoires to cytomegalovirus serostatus. A separate validation cohort of more than 100 different subjects was used in addition to the approximately 670-subject first cohort. To predict cytomegalovirus infection status, the study combined high-throughput TCR immunosequencing, statistical association of individual TCRs with disease status, and machine learning. A later analysis re-examined previously published TCR beta repertoires from more than 600 donors and added high-resolution HLA genotyping to investigate patterns of TCR occurrence. Rather than drawing on any new phenotypic data, the later analysis identified candidate immune exposures from TCR beta sequences and the way those sequences occurred across donors. In an earlier analysis of roughly 580 of the donors, high-throughput TCR beta sequencing was used to judge whether each TCR beta V gene segment behaved as functional or pseudogenic. Donor age, sex, ethnicity and CMV serostatus were collected together with the repertoire data. Genome-wide SNP genotypes for about 60% of the 666 donors were used in a later genetic analysis, which treated that subset as a discovery cohort. All discovery cohort repertoires had been generated on a single sequencing platform. HLA typing included class I and class II loci at four-digit resolution. Typing coverage varied by locus: roughly 629-640 donors for A, B, C, DRB1 and DQB1; around 560 for DQA1; over 600 for DPA1; roughly 450 for DPB1. Roughly 5 DR-DQ haplotypes were handled as single units for association and clustering, since linkage in the cohort was strong. On average, roughly 200,000 unique TCR beta nucleotide sequences were sequenced per donor among 398 genotyped donors of the cohort, with around 19% of those sequences being non-productive. What the study reported, not specific to this receptor: Cytomegalovirus status was reported to be diagnosed by the classifier with high specificity and sensitivity in both the original and validation cohorts. A further reported finding was that TCR beta sequences accurately predicted the HLA-A and HLA-B alleles for most subjects in the first cohort. Across donors, most TCR sequences were observed very rarely, whereas some public TCRs were present in many individuals. Correlated functional status among segregating V segments might reflect linkage disequilibrium, but an unknown experimental factor could not be ruled out. The authors suggested that the approach could potentially be extended to other disease states and immunological phenotypes. The only immune exposure information available for the cohort was CMV serostatus. According to a later analysis, most CMV-associated TCR beta chains appeared to be HLA-restricted, and the HLA associations seemed to be driven largely by CMV exposure. When HLA alleles, especially DR and DQ, strongly co-occurred, attributing TCR associations to individual alleles was difficult. A later analysis associated some 17,000 TCR beta sequences with specific HLA alleles at a false discovery rate of 0.05. About 17 rarely observed V segments, including chromosome 9 orphons, were excluded from the earlier analysis of several hundred of the donors because counts were too low. In the study, some 160 TCR beta chains were listed as associated with cytomegalovirus. The cohort was sequenced for TCR beta chains only, and without alpha or paired-chain data the features that could be detected were limited. In vitro tests confirmed that a few of the cytomegalovirus-associated TCR beta chains recognize cytomegalovirus antigens. Roughly uniform sequencing depth across donors was assumed in presence/absence analyses, although this assumption may not hold. A cluster of highly shared sequence variants was judged likely to represent a technical artifact of the sequencing pipeline. A later analysis reported that several top co-occurrence clusters appeared linked to parvovirus B19, influenza, CMV and Epstein-Barr virus. In a later analysis, TCR association rates were found to vary across HLA loci, with the most associated TCRs seen for DRB1 alleles and the fewest for HLA-C alleles. Because the 87-base-pair reads could not distinguish some IMGT-functional V segments, including TRBV6-2 and TRBV6-3, those segments were excluded. In a later analysis, HLA-associated TCR beta chains showed more clonal expansion and lower generation probabilities than non-associated chains that were equally common. A later genetic analysis reported fewer N-insertions in productive TCRs among donors in an Asian-associated ancestry cluster than the roughly 690-donor mean. HLA typing was unavailable for some donors at each locus, so association tests used only the typed subset. An association between a missense DCLRE1C variant and V-gene and J-gene trimming of TCR beta chains was found in a later genetic analysis and replicated in an independent cohort. In an earlier analysis of fewer than 700 of the donors, most TCR beta V segments appeared in productive rearrangements about 87% or about 30% of the time, broadly matching IMGT annotations.

The cohort comprised fewer than 700 healthy bone marrow donors. At the time of sampling, all cohort members were nominally healthy, though unrecorded immune exposures were likely present. The donor tested CMV seronegative and was one of the 352 seronegative cohort members. Each donor provided a peripheral blood sample, and peripheral blood mononuclear cells were used for TCR beta sequencing. The Qiagen DNeasy Blood Extraction Kit was used to extract genomic DNA from the blood cell samples. Receptors were amplified or captured by the immunoSEQ multiplex PCR assay. A mixture of 60 forward primers for TCR Vbeta segments and 13 reverse primers for TCR Jbeta segments was used in the multiplex PCR. The CDR3 region of rearranged TCR beta genes was amplified from genomic DNA with a multiplex PCR assay. The amplified TCR beta libraries were sequenced on the Illumina HiSeq System as 87-base-pair reads. Per the source publication's procedure: Across the 670 or so repertoires, a later analysis counted some 80 million unique TCR beta chains, approximately 10 million of which were shared by at least two donors. A nearest-neighbor algorithm error-corrected the raw reads and collapsed the reads into unique sequences, merging closely related sequences to remove PCR and sequencing errors. CDR3 sequences were aligned to IMGT reference sequences to assign V, D and J gene segments. For a sequence to be retained, a match of at least six nucleotides was required to both a V gene segment and a J gene segment. Rearrangements were called productive when the CDR3 lacked stop codons and stayed in frame with V and J; all others were non-productive. CDR3 was defined by IMGT convention, running from the second conserved V-encoded cysteine to the conserved J-encoded phenylalanine. Sequences without an unambiguous match to a single V gene segment were excluded from the earlier analysis of 450 to 650 of the donors. In an earlier analysis of 500 to 750 of the donors, V segments were called functional above 56.7% productive rearrangements and were called segregating when the between-donor standard deviation exceeded 5%. A statistical classification framework was built to diagnose cytomegalovirus status from the catalog of TCR beta chain sequences. A later analysis assigned V and J genes by comparing TCR nucleotide sequences with IMGT/GENE-DB human TR gene sequences. In a later analysis, CDR3 sequences and most-parsimonious VDJ recombination scenarios were assigned using the TCRdist pipeline. In a later analysis, every TCR beta chain was defined by the combination of its CDR3 amino acid sequence and its V-gene family, and reads without a unique V-gene family were dropped. To address suspected cross-contamination and a sequencing artifact, a later analysis removed approximately 590 highly shared, low-generation-probability nucleotide sequences. A later analysis calculated a clonal expansion index for each public chain from normalized within-repertoire ranks of inferred template counts. In a later analysis, generation probabilities were computed with a VDJ recombination model fitted to out-of-frame rearrangements, and the resulting probabilities were checked against IGoR. Hypergeometric tests were used in a later analysis to score TCR-TCR, TCR-HLA and TCR-CMV co-occurrence, with a repertoire-size bias correction applied to the TCR pairs. A later analysis estimated false discovery rates by permuting HLA or CMV assignments 20 times. In a later analysis, co-occurring TCRs were grouped with DBSCAN, and TCRdist sequence similarity was added when clustering was performed within HLA-allele-positive subsets. Repertoires with fewer than 30,000 or more than 120,000 public chains were left out of co-occurrence clustering, as were five repertoires with anomalous nucleotide sharing. What TCRdb holds here is the immuneACCESS table cut down to in-frame rearrangements. Part of the clones is not present; checked against another copy, under half of the missing clones reflect an unresolved V gene, and the others are unexplained. V, J and clone size are those of that table, while D and trimming were read from the DNA. The sample table records fewer than 200,000 clones. Of the sample, around 1.4% is held by the ten largest clones.

Spanning cysteine to phenylalanine, the CDR3 consists of 14 amino acids. The entry retains the CDR3 DNA only, 42 bases that are in frame from base 1. From a lookup of the germline V gene (reference sequence), CDR1 and CDR2 are SGHNT and YYREEE. Trimming takes 4 bases from V and 0 bases from J, and the germline ends sit 8 bases apart. As for this clone: Its specific antigen is unknown.

The sequence was obtained from a woman aged 55-69 years in good health and CMV-seronegative. The sequencing input was PBMCs. The rearranged segments are TRBV5-4 and TRBJ1-3, with TRBD1 as a weak D call on 5 bases. CDR3 sequence: CASSPGFSGNTIYF. The DNA reads TGTGCCAGCAGCCCAGGGTTCTCTGGAAACACCATATATTTT.